The clone carrying this T cell receptor (beta chain) has more than one count but fewer than ten. Produced via immunoSEQ multiplex PCR; TCRdb's table is partial and in-frame only. Of under 200,000 clones detected, approximately 86% appear once; the ten largest clones hold around 2%. Germline CDR1 reads SQVTM; CDR2 reads ANQGSEA. The V end lost 4 bases, the J end lost 1 base, and 7 bases lay between the germline ends. The CDR3 has 12 residues. This entry comes from a study of cytomegalovirus exposure and HLA in healthy donors. The clonotype originates from a young woman in good health and CMV-seronegative. Input material: PBMCs. The V gene is TRBV29-1, the J gene TRBJ1-1; unclear D gene. The CDR3 region has the DNA TGCAGCGTTGGGGCCCCGAACACTGAAGCTTTCTTT. It is translated as CSVGAPNTEAFF. Drawing the rest from reference TRBV29-1 and TRBJ1-1, the complete variable domain is SAVISQKPSRDICQRGTSLTIQCQVDSQVTMMFWYRQQPGQSLTLIATANQGSEATYESGFVIDKFPISRPNLTFSTLTVSNMSPEDSSIYLCSVGAPNTEAFFGQGTRLTVV.